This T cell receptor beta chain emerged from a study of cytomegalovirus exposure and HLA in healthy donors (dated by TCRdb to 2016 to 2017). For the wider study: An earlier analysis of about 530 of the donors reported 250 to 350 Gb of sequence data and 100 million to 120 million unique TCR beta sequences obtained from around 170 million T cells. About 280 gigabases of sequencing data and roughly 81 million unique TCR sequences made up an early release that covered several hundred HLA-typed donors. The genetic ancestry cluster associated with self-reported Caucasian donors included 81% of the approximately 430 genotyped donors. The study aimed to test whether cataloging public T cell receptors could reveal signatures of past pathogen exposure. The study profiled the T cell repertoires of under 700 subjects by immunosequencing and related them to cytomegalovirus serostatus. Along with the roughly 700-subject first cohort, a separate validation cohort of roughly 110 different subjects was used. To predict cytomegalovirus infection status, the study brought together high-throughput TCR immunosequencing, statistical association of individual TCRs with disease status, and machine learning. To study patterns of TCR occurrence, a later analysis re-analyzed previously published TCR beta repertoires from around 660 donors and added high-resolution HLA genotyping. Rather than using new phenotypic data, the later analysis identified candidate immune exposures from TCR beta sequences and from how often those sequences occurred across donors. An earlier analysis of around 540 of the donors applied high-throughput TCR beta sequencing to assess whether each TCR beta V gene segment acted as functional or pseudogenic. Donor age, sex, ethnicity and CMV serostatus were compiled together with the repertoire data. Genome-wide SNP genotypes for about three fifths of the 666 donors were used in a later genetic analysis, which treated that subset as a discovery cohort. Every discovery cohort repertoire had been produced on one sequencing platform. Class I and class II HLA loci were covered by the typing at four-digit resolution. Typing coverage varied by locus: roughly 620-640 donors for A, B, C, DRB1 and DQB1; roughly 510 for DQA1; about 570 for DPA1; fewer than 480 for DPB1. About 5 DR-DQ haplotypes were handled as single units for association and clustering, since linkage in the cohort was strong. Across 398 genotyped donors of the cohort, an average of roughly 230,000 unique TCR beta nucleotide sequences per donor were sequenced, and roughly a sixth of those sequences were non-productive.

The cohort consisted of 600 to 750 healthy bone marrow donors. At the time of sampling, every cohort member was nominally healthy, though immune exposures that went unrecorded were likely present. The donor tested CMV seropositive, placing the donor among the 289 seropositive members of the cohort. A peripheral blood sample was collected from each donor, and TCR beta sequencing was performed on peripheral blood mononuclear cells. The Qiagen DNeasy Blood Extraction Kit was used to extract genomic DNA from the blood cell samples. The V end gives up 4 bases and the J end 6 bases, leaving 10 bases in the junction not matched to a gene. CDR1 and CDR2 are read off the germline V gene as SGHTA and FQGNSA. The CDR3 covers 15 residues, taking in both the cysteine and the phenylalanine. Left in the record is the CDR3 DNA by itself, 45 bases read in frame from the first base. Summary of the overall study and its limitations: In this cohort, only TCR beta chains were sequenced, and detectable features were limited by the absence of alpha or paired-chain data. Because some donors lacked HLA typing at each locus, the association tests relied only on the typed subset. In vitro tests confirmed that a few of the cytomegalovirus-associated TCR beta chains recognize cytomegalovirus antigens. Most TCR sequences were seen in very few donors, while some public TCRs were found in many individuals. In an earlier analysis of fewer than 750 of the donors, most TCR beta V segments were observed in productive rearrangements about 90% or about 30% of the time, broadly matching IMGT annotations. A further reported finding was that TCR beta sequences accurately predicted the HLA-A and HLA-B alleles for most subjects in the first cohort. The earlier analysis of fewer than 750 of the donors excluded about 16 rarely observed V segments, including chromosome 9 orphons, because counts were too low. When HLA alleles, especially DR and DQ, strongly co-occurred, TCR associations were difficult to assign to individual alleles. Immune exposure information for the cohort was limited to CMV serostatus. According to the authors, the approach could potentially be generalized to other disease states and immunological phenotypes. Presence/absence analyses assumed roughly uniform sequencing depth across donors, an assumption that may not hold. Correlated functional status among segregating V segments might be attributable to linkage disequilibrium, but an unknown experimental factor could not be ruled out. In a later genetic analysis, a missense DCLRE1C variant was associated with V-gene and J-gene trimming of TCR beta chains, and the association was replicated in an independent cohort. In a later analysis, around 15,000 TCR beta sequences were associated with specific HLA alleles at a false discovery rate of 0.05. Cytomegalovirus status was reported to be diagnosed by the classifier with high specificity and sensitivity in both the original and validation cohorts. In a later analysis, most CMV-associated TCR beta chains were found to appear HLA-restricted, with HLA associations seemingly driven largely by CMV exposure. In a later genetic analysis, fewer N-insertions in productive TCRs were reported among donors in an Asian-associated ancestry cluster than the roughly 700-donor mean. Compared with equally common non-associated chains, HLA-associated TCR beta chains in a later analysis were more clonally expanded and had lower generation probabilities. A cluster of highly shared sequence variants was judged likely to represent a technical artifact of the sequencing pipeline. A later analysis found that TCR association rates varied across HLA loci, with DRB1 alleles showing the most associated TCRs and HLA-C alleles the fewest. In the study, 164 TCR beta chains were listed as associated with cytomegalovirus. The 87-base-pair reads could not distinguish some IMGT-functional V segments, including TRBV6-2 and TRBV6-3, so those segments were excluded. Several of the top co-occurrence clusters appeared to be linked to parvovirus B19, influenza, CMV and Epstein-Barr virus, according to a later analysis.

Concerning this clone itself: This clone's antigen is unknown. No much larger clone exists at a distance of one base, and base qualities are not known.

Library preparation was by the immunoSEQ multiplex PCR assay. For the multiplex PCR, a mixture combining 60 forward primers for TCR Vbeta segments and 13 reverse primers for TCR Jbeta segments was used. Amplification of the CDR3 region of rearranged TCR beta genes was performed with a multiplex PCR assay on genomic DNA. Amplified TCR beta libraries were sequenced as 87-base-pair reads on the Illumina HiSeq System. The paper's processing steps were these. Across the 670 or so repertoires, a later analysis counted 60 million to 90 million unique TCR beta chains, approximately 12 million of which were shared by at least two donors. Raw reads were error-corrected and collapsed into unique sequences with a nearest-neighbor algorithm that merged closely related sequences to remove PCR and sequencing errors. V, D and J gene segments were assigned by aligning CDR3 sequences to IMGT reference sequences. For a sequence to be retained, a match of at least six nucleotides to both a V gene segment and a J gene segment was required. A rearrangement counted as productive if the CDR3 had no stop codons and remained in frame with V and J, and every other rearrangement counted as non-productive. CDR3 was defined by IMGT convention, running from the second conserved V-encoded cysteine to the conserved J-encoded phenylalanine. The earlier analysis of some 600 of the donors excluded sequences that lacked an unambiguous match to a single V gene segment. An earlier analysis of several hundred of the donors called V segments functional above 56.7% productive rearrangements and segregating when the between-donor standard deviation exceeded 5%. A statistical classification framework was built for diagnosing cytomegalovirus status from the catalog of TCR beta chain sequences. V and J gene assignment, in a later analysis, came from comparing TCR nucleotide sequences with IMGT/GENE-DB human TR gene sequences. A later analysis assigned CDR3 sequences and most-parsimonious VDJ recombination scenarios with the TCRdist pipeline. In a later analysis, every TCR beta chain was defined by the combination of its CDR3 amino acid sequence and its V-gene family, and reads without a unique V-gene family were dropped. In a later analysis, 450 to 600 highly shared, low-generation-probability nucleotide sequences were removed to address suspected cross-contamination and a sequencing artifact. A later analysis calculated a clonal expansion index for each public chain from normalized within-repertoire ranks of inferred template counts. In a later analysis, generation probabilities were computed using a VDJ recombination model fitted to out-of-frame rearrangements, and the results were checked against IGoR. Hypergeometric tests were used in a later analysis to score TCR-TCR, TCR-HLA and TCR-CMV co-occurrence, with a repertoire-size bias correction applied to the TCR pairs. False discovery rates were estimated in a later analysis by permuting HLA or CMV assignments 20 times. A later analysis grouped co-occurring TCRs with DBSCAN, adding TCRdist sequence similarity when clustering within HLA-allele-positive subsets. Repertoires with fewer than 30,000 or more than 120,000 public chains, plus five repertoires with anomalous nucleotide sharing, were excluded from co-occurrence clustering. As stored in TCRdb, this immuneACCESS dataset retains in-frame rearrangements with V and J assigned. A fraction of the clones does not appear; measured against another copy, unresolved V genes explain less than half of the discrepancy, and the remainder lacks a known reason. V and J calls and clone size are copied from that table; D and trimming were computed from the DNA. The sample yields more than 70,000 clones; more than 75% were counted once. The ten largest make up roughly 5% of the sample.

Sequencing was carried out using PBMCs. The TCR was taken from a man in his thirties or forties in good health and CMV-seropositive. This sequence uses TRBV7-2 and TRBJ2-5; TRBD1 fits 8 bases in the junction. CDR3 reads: CASSSSQGASQTQYF. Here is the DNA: TGTGCCAGCAGCTCCTCGCAGGGGGCTTCGCAGACCCAGTACTTC.